This T cell receptor (beta chain) comes out of a study of untreated major depressive disorder. Findings and limits, study-wide: In every subject, the five largest TRBV05-01 clones were private.

Excluded: major illness, comorbidity, regular medication, drug use, over 100 g alcohol weekly. This table comes from immunoSEQ multiplex PCR, and its TCRdb copy is limited to in-frame clones, with some not included. The top ten hold 0.45% to 0.55% of the sample, which has about 21,000 clones, over 85% seen once. This CDR3 is built from 14 residues. V lost 4 bases and J 0 bases, leaving 10 bases between the germline ends. Looked up from germline, CDR1 is SGDLS and CDR2 is YYNGEE. A note on this clone: Its cognate antigen is unknown.

This clonotype was sampled from a woman between 35 and 50 years old in good health. Sequencing used CD4+ T cells from PBMCs. The chain joins TRBV9 to TRBJ1-1; a possible D gene is TRBD1 (6 bases). The CDR3 spells CASSPGHVNTEAFF. CDR3 bases: TGTGCCAGCAGCCCGGGACACGTGAACACTGAAGCTTTCTTT.